The clone carrying this T cell receptor (beta chain) was seen many times. The data belong to a study of T-cell reconstitution after alpha-beta-depleted transplantation in children. The TCRbeta library was prepared with unique molecular identifiers. TCRdb re-analysed the PCR reads in MiXCR, keeping a single row per CDR3 protein. The repertoire includes 200,000 to 250,000 distinct CDR3 sequences, around 7.8% of them detected once, and 6.3% sits in the top ten. The CDR3 has 11 amino acids. Germline lookup yields CDR1 SEHNR and CDR2 FQNEAQ (reference sequence). Trimming pared 5 bases from V and 12 bases from J, leaving 13 bases between.

This TCR came from a male patient between 5 and 17 years old who had a stem cell transplant for acute lymphoblastic leukemia, so the T cells may come from the graft donor. The starting material was PBMCs, mostly from graft donor cells, obtained 180 days after TCRalphabeta/CD19-depleted stem cell transplant. The chain links TRBV7-9 to TRBJ1-2, with D unresolved. In nucleotides, the CDR3 is TGTGCCAGCAGCCCCGACGGCCGGAACACCTTC. Translation: CASSPDGRNTF.